The TCR beta chain described here comes from a study of T cells in tumors after PD-1 blockade. Study background: Patients had no prior checkpoint blockade, systemic immunosuppressants, or anti-cancer therapy within 4 weeks. Either cemiplimab 350 mg every 2 weeks or pembrolizumab 200 mg every 3 weeks was given. During anti-PD-1 treatment, some patients continued daily vismodegib 150 mg. Study results and caveats: Clonal replacement, not reinvigoration, is suggested for expanded exhausted CD8+ clones after therapy.

Time point indicated: first of two pre-therapy site-matched biopsies 2 to 3 months apart. In regard to this clone: Its matching antigen is unknown.

Sequenced by immunoSEQ multiplex PCR; TCRdb stores in-frame clones only, minus some. The sample contains roughly 4,200 clones, roughly 75% of which appear only once. The germline V gene encodes CDR1 KGHDR and CDR2 SFDVKD. The CDR3 has 19 amino acids. V lost 4 bases to trimming and J lost 0 bases, with 18 bases between them. Sequencing was performed on tumor tissue, taken before anti-PD-1 treatment. The chain carries TRBV24-1 and TRBJ2-6; perhaps TRBD1 as D (5 bases). This receptor was identified in a human donor with basal cell carcinoma. The CDR3: CATSEPILTANSGANVLTF. The CDR3 bases are TGTGCCACCAGTGAGCCTATCCTGACAGCCAACTCTGGGGCCAACGTCCTGACTTTC.